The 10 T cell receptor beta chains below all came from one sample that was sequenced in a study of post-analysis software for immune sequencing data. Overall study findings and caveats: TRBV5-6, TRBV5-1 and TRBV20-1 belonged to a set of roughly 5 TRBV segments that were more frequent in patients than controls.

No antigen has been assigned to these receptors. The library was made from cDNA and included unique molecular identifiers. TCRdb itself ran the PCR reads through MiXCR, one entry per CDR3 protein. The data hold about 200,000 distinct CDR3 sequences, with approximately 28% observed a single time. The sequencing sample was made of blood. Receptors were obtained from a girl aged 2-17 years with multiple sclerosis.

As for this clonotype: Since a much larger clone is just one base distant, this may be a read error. The CDR3 DNA reads as TGTGCCAGCGGCTTAGCGGGACAGCCAGAAGAGACCCAGTACTTC. Amino acids: CASGLAGQPEETQYF. This chain uses TRBV7-9 with TRBJ2-5; D possibly corresponds to TRBD2 (8 bases). Germline CDR1 and CDR2: SEHNR and FQNEAQ (reference sequence). The CDR3 is made up of 15 amino acids.

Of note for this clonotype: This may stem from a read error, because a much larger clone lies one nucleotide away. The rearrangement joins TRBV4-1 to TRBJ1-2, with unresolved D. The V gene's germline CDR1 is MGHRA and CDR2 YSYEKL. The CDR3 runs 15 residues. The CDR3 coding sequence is TGCGCCAGCAGCCAAGTATTGGAGGATATAAATGGCTACAACTTC. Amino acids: CASSQVLEDINGYNF.

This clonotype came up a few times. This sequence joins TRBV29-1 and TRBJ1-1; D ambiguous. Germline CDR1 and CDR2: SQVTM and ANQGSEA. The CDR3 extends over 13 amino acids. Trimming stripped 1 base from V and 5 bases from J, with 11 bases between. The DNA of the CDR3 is TGCAGCGTTGAAGGAACTTGGGGTACTGAAGCTTTCTTT. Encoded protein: CSVEGTWGTEAFF.

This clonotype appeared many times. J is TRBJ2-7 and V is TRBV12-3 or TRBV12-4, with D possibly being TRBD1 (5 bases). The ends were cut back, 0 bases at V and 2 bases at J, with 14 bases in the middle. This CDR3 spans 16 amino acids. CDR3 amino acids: CASSLAWQGFPYEQYF. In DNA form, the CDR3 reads TGTGCCAGCAGTTTAGCGTGGCAGGGTTTCCCCTACGAGCAGTACTTC.

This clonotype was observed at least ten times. The CDR3 sequence is CSVEGRRDGYTF. CDR3 DNA: TGCAGCGTTGAAGGCAGGCGGGATGGCTACACCTTC. The chain recombines TRBV29-1 with TRBJ1-2; no clear D. The length of the CDR3 is 12 residues. CDR1 is SQVTM and CDR2 is ANQGSEA in the germline V gene. Trimming shortened V by 1 base and J by 6 bases, and 9 bases separated the two germline ends.

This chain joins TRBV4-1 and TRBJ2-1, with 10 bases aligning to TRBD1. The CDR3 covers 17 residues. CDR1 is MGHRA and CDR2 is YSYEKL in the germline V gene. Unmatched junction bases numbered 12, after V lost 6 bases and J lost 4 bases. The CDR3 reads CASSYGQGERFYNEQFF. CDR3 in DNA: TGCGCCAGCAGTTACGGACAGGGGGAAAGGTTTTACAATGAGCAGTTCTTC.

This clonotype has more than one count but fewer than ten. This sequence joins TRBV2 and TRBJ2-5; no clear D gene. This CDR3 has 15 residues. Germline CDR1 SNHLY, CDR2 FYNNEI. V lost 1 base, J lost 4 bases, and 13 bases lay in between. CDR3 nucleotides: TGTGCCAGCAGTGAAGACGGCGGAAGAACAGAGACCCAGTACTTC. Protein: CASSEDGGRTETQYF.

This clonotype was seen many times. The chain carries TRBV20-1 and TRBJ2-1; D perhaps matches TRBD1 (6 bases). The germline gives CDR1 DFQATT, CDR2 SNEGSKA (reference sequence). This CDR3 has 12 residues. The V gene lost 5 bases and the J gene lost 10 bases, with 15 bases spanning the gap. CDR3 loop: CSAQDQGLEQFF. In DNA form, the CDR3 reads TGCAGTGCTCAAGACCAGGGGTTAGAGCAGTTCTTC.

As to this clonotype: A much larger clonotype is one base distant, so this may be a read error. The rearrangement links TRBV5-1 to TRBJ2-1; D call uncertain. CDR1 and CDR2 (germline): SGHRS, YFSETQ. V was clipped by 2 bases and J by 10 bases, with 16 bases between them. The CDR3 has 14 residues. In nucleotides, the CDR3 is TGCGCCAGCAGCTTCCAGGCCGGTCCCTACGAGCAGTTCTTC. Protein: CASSFQAGPYEQFF.

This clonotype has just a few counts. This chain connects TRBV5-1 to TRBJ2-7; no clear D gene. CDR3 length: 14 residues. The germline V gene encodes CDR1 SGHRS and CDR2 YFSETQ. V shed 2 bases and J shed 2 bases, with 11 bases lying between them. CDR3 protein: CASSFRTLPYEQYF. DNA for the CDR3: TGCGCCAGCAGCTTTAGGACCCTCCCCTACGAGCAGTACTTC.